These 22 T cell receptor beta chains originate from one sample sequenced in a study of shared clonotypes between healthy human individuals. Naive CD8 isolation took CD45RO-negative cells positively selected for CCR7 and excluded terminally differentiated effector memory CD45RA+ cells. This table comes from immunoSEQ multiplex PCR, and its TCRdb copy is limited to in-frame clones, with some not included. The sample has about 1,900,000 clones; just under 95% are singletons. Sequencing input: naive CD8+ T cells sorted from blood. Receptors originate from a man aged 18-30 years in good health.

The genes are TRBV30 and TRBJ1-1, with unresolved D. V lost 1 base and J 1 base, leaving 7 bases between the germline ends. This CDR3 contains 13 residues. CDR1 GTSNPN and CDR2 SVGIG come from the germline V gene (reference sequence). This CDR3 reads CAWSALRNTEAFF. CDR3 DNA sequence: TGTGCCTGGAGTGCCCTTAGGAACACTGAAGCTTTCTTT.

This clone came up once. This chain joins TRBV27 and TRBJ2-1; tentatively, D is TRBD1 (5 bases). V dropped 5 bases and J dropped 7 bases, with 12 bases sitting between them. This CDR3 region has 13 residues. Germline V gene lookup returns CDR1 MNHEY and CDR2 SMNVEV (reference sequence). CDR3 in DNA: TGTGCCAGCAGTAAAACTCAGGGAAATGAGCAGTTCTTC. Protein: CASSKTQGNEQFF.

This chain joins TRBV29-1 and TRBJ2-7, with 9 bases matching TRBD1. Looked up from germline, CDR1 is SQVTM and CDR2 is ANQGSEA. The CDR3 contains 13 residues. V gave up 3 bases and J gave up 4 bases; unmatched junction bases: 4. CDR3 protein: CSVDTGGPYEQYF. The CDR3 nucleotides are TGCAGCGTTGATACAGGGGGCCCTTACGAGCAGTACTTC.

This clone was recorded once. The CDR3 is CASSQEGGPLPYNEQFF. CDR3 DNA sequence: TGTGCCAGCAGCCAAGAGGGGGGGCCACTCCCCTACAATGAGCAGTTCTTC. V is TRBV4-2 and J is TRBJ2-1; D possibly corresponds to TRBD2 (7 bases). The V gene lost 0 bases and the J gene lost 2 bases, with 14 bases spanning the gap. The CDR3 runs 17 residues. Germline V gene data show CDR1 as LGHNA and CDR2 as YNFKEQ.

The CDR3 nucleotides are TGTGCCAGCAGCTTAGAAGGGTGGGATCAGCCCCAGCATTTT. It codes for CASSLEGWDQPQHF. The rearrangement joins TRBV7-2 to TRBJ1-5; D unclear. The CDR3 consists of 14 residues. Germline V gene lookup returns CDR1 SGHTA and CDR2 FQGNSA. Trimming left V 1 base short and J 5 bases short, with 9 bases between.

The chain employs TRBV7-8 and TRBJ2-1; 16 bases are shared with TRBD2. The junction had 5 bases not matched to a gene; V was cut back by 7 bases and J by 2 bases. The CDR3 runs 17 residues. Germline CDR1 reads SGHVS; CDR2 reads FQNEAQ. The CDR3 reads CASTAGTSGGAYNEQFF. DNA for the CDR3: TGTGCCAGCACCGCTGGGACTAGCGGGGGGGCCTACAATGAGCAGTTCTTC.

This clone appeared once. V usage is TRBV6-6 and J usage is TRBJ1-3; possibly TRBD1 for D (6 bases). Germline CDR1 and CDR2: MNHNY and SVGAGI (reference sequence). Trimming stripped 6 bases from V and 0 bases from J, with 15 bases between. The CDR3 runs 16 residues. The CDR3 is CASRTSGEGSGNTIYF. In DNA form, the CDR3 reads TGTGCCAGCAGGACCTCAGGGGAAGGCTCTGGAAACACCATATATTTT.

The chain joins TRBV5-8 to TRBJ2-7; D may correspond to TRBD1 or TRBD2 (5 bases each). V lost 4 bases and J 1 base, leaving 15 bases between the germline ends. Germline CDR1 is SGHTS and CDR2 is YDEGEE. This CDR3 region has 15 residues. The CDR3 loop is CASSASGTGSYEQYF. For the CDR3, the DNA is TGTGCCAGCAGCGCATCCGGGACGGGGTCCTACGAGCAGTACTTC. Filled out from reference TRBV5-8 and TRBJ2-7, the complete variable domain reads EAGVTQSPTHLIKTRGQQATLRCSPISGHTSVYWYQQALGLGLQFLLWYDEGEERNRGNFPPRFSGRQFPNYSSELNVNALELEDSALYLCASSASGTGSYEQYFGPGTRLTVT.

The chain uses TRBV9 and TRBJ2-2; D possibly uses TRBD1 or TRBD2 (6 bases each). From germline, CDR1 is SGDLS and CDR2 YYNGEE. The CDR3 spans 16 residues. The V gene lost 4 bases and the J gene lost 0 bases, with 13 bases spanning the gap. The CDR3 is CASSKGGFANTGELFF. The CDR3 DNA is TGTGCCAGCAGCAAGGGGGGATTCGCGAACACCGGGGAGCTGTTTTTT.

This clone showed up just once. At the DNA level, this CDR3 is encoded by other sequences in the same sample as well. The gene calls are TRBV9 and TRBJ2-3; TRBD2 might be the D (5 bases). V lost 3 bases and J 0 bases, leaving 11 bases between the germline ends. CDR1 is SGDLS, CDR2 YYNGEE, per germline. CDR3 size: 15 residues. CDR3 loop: CASSGSGGSTDTQYF. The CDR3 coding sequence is TGTGCCAGCAGCGGAAGCGGAGGAAGCACAGATACGCAGTATTTT.

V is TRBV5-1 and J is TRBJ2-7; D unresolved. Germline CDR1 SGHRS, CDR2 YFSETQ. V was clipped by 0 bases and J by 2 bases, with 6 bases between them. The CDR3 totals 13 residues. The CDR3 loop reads CASSLDDTYEQYF. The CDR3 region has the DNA TGCGCCAGCAGCTTGGACGATACCTACGAGCAGTACTTC.

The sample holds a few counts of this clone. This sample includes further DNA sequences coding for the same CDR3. CDR3 protein: CASSSGTGIYEQYF. The CDR3 region has the DNA TGTGCCAGCAGCTCCGGGACAGGGATTTACGAGCAGTACTTC. This chain connects TRBV11-2 to TRBJ2-7; TRBD1 aligns across 9 bases. The junction had 5 bases not matched to a gene; V was cut back by 4 bases and J by 4 bases. CDR3 length: 14 residues. Germline V gene data show CDR1 as SGHAT and CDR2 as FQNNGV.

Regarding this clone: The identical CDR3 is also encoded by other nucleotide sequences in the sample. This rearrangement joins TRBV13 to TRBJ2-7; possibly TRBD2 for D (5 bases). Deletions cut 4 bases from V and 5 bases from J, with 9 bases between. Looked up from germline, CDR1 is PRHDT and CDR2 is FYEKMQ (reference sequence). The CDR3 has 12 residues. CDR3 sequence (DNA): TGTGCCAGCAGCTCTCTGGGAGACGAGCAGTACTTC. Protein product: CASSSLGDEQYF.

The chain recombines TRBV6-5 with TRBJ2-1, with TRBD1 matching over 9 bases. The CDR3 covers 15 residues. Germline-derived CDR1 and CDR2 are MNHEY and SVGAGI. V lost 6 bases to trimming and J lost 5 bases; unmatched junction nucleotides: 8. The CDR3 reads CASRWGQGGHNEQFF. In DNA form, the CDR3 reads TGTGCCAGCAGATGGGGACAGGGAGGACACAATGAGCAGTTCTTC.

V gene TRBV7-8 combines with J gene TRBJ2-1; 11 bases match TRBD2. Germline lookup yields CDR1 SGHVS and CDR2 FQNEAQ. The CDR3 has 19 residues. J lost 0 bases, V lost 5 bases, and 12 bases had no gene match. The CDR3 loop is CASSRSLAGGLSSYNEQFF. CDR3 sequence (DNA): TGTGCCAGCAGCCGCTCGCTAGCGGGGGGCCTGAGCTCCTACAATGAGCAGTTCTTC.

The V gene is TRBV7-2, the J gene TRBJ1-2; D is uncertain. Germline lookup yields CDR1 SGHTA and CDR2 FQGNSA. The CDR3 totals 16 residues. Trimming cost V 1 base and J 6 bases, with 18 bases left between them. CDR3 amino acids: CASSLESVGILHGYTF. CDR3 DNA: TGTGCCAGCAGCTTAGAGTCTGTCGGGATCCTTCATGGCTACACCTTC.

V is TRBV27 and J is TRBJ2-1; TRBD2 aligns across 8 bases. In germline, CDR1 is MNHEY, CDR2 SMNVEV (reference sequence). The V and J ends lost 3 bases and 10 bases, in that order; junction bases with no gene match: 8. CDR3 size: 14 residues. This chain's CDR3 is CASSLTAGAGEQFF. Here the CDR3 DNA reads TGTGCCAGCAGTTTGACAGCGGGGGCGGGCGAGCAGTTCTTC.

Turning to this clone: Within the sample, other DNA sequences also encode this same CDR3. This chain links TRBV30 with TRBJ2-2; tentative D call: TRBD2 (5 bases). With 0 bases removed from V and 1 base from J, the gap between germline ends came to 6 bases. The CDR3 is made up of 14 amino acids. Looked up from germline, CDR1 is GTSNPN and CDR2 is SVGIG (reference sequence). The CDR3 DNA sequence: TGTGCCTGGAGTGTTGAGGGGAACACCGGGGAGCTGTTTTTT. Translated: CAWSVEGNTGELFF.

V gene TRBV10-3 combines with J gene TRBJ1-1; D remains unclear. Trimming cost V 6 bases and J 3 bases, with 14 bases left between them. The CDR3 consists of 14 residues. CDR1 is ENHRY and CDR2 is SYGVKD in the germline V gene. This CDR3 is CAISFDGGDTEAFF. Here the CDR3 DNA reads TGTGCCATCAGCTTCGACGGTGGGGACACTGAAGCTTTCTTT.

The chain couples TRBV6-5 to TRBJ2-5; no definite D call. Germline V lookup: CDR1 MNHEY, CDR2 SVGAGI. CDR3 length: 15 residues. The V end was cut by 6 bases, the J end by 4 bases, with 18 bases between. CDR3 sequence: CASSLRPFWGETQYF. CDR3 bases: TGTGCCAGCAGCCTACGGCCGTTTTGGGGAGAGACCCAGTACTTC.

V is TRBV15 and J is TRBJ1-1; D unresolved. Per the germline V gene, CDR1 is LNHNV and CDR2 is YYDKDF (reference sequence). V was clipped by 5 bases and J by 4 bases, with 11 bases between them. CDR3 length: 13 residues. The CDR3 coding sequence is TGTGCCACCAGCCCCCCGGAGGGCACTGAAGCTTTCTTT. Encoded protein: CATSPPEGTEAFF.

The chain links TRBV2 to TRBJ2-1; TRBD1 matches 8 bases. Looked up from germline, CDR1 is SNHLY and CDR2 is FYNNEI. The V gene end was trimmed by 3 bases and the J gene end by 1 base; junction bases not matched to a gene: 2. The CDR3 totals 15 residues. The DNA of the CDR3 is TGTGCCAGCAGTGAGAGACAGGGGTCCTACAATGAGCAGTTCTTC. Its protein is CASSERQGSYNEQFF.